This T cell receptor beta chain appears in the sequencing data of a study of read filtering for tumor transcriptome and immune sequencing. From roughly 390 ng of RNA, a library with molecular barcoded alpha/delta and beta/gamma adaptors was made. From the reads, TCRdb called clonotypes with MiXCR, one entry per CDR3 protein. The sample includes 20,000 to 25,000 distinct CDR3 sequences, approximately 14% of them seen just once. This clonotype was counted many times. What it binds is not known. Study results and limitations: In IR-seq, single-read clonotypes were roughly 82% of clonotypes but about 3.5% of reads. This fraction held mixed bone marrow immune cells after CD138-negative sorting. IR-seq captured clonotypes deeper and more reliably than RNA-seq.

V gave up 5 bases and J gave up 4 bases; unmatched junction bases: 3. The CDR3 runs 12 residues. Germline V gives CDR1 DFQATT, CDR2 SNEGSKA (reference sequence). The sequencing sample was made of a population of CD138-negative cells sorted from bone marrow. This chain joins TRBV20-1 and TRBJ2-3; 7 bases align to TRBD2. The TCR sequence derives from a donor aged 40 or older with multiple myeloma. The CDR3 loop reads CSAGTTADTQYF. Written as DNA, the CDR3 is TGCAGTGCTGGGACTACGGCAGATACGCAGTATTTT.